The clone carrying this TCR delta chain showed up just a few times. The target antigen is unknown. The junction departs from germline at one end; a sequencing error may be responsible. Alphabeta T cells were depleted, then CD3+ Vdelta1+ Vdelta2- thymocytes were FACS-sorted. Vdelta1+ thymocyte sorts reached between about 96% and 99.6% purity. Extracted RNA was reverse transcribed into cDNA. CDR3 amplicons came from multiplex PCR with pooled V-gene forward and constant-region reverse primers. TCRdb applied CATT to the multiplex PCR reads for clone calling. The table records 20,000 to 25,000 delta-chain clones, about 8% of them present only once. The data stem from a study of Vδ1+ human thymocytes. Findings and caveats of the study: In the thymus, TRG and TRD repertoires looked highly polyclonal with Gaussian CDR3 lengths. Thymic delta-chain repertoires held 20% to 25% Vdelta2 sequences and few Vdelta3, despite high sort purity. Donors shared many TRG clonotypes but few TRD clonotypes.

The CDR3 totals 14 residues. The germline gives CDR1 TSWWSYY, CDR2 QGS. V is TRDV1 and J is TRDJ1, with 10 bases fitting TRDD3. Sequencing was done on a sample of Vdelta1+ gamma-delta thymocytes from the thymus. The subset was: FACS-sorted CD3+ TCRalphabeta- TCRVdelta1+ TCRVdelta2- thymocytes. The TCR comes from a child younger than two who had congenital heart surgery. CDR3 amino acids: CALGETSGGYKPIF. The CDR3 region has the DNA TGTGCTCTTGGGGAGACGAGTGGGGGATACAAACCCATCTTT.